This TCR beta chain is drawn from a study of blood T cell repertoires in COVID-19. The CDR3 is 16 residues long. V shed 2 bases, J shed 0 bases, and the junction held 3 bases outside the gene matches. Germline loops: CDR1 MNHNY, CDR2 SVGAGI (reference sequence). Study processing details: Amplification from reference gene primers served as the basis for estimated nucleated cell counts. Sequenced by immunoSEQ multiplex PCR; TCRdb stores in-frame clones only, minus some. V and J calls and clone size come straight from that table; D and trimming were deduced from the DNA. In the table there are around 50,000 clones, roughly 90% of which are singletons.

This TCR was sampled from a human donor in a cohort sampled during active COVID-19. V gene TRBV6-6 combines with J gene TRBJ2-2, with 7 bases lining up with TRBD2. Sequenced: peripheral blood. The CDR3 loop is CASSYGGSANTGELFF. The CDR3 DNA sequence: TGTGCCAGCAGTTACGGCGGGAGCGCGAACACCGGGGAGCTGTTTTTT.